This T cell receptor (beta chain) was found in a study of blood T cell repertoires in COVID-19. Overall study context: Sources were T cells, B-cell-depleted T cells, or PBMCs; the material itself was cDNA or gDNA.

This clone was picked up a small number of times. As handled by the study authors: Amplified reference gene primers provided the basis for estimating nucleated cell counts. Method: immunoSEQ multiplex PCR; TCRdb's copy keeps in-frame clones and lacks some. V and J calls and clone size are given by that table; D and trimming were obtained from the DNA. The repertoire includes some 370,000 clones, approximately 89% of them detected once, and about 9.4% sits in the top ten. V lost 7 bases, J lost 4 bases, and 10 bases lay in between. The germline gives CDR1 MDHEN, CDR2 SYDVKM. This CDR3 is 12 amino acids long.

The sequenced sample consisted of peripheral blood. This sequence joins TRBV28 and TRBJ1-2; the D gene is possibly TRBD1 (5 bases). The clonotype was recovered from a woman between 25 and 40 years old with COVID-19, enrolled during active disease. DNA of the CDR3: TGTGCCAGCAACCAGGGTCGCTATGGCTACACCTTC. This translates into CASNQGRYGYTF.